Each of the 7 T cell receptor beta chains below was sequenced from the same sample in a study of technical replicates of blood from several donors. Some clones are missing from TCRdb's copy, which holds only in-frame ones; the method was immunoSEQ multiplex PCR. This sample has roughly 68,000 clones, with roughly nine tenths found just once. The specimen was T cells isolated from PBMCs. These receptors all come from a human donor in good health.

The chain joins TRBV30 to TRBJ2-1; 8 bases agree with TRBD2. The CDR3 totals 14 residues. Germline V gene sequence: CDR1 GTSNPN, CDR2 SVGIG (reference sequence). Trimming removed 4 bases from V and 9 bases from J; junction bases left unmatched: 11. The CDR3 sequence: CAWTRQREIGEQFF. Here the CDR3 DNA reads TGTGCCTGGACCCGGCAGCGGGAGATTGGTGAGCAGTTCTTC.

This chain joins TRBV27 and TRBJ2-7; 9 nucleotides agree with TRBD2. This CDR3 is built from 18 residues. Germline V gives CDR1 MNHEY, CDR2 SMNVEV (reference sequence). V shed 6 bases and J 0 bases; nucleotides not matched to a gene: 15. The CDR3 sequence is CASRSQSPTSGFSYEQYF. As DNA, the CDR3 is TGTGCCAGCAGATCCCAATCCCCGACTAGCGGTTTCTCCTACGAGCAGTACTTC.

The gene calls are TRBV29-1 and TRBJ2-7; D perhaps matches TRBD2 (6 bases). This CDR3 has 14 residues. CDR1 and CDR2 (germline): SQVTM, ANQGSEA. The V and J ends lost 0 bases and 5 bases respectively, with 14 bases between them. Here the CDR3 DNA reads TGCAGCGTTGAAGAAGGGCGGGGATCTAACGAGCAGTACTTC. Protein product: CSVEEGRGSNEQYF.

The chain is built from TRBV11-2 and TRBJ2-7; tentatively, D is TRBD2 (5 bases). Trimming left V 6 bases short and J 3 bases short, with 24 bases between. Germline-derived CDR1 and CDR2 are SGHAT and FQNNGV. The CDR3 sequence is 17 residues long. CDR3 DNA sequence: TGTGCCAGCAGTCAAATTTGGGAGTTCGGGCCGGACTACGAGCAGTACTTC. Its protein is CASSQIWEFGPDYEQYF.

The chain links TRBV29-1 to TRBJ1-3, with D hard to call. The CDR3 is 14 residues long. CDR1 SQVTM and CDR2 ANQGSEA come from the germline V gene. Trimming pared 4 bases from V and 2 bases from J, leaving 12 bases between. The CDR3 protein is CSVVPLAAGNTIYF. Written as DNA, the CDR3 is TGCAGCGTTGTCCCTCTCGCAGCTGGAAACACCATATATTTT.

The genes are TRBV9 and TRBJ2-5; 9 bases map to TRBD1. J lost 5 bases, V lost 3 bases, and 8 bases had no gene match. The CDR3 has 15 amino acids. Germline V gives CDR1 SGDLS, CDR2 YYNGEE. This chain's CDR3 is CASSADGQGQETQYF. For the CDR3, the DNA is TGTGCCAGCAGCGCCGATGGACAGGGGCAGGAGACCCAGTACTTC.

This clone was seen once. The rearrangement joins TRBV21-1 to TRBJ1-1; the listed D gene, TRBD1, was not tested against the DNA. TRBV21-1 is assigned pseudogene status. The CDR3 extends over 17 amino acids. The DNA of the CDR3 is TGTGCCAGCAGCAAAGCCGTCCTGAGATGGGCGAGCACTGAAGCTTTCTTT. Its protein is CASSKAVLRWASTEAFF.